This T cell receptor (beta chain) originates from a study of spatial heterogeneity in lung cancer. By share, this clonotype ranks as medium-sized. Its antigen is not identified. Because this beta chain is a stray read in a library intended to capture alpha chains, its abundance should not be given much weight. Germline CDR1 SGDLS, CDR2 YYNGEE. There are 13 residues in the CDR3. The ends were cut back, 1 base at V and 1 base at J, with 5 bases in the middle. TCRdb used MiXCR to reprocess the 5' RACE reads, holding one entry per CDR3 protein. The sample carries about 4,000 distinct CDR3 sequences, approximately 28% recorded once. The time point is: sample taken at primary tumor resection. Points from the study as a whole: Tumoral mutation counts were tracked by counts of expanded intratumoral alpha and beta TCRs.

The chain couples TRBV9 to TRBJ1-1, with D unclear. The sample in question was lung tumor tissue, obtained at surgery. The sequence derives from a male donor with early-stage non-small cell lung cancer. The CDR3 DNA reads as TGTGCCAGCAGCGTAAAGGAGAACACTGAAGCTTTCTTT. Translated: CASSVKENTEAFF.